Sequencing of this T cell receptor beta chain was carried out in a study of blood T cell repertoires in COVID-19. In the study overall: The United States, Italy and Spain provided the acute and convalescent COVID-19 samples. PBMCs, B-cell-depleted T cells, or T cells were the source of the cDNA or gDNA that made up the material.

Study processing details: Estimated nucleated cell counts came from reference gene primer amplification. The repertoire was sequenced with immunoSEQ multiplex PCR; TCRdb's copy has only in-frame clones and lacks some. V, J and clone size derive from that table, while D and trimming were established from the DNA sequence. The profile shows about 140,000 clones, 70% to 80% of them singletons. The CDR3 spans 12 residues. CDR1 is MDHEN, CDR2 SYDVKM, per germline. Trimming cost V 5 bases and J 6 bases, with 8 bases left between them. The clonotype was recovered from a man aged 45-65 years with acute or convalescent COVID-19. Sequenced material: peripheral blood. The V and J genes are TRBV28 and TRBJ2-1; weak D call: TRBD1 (6 bases). The CDR3 DNA follows: TGTGCCAGCAGTAGGGACACCAATGAGCAGTTCTTC. Translation gives CASSRDTNEQFF.